This T cell receptor (beta chain) was sequenced during a study of CD8 T cells in ankylosing spondylitis. Overall study results and limits: Clones linked to disease were reported to show significant enrichment in matched ankylosing spondylitis synovial fluid. In peripheral blood, disease-linked CD8+ clones occurred at relatively low frequencies.

Regarding this clonotype: Its specificity is unknown.

Quantitative molecular-barcoded 5'-RACE generated the TCR beta libraries. TCRdb re-called the 5' RACE reads through MiXCR, storing one row per CDR3 protein. The profile shows approximately 35,000 distinct CDR3 sequences, roughly 12% of them singletons. Between the trimmed V and J ends, which lost 3 bases and 13 bases, there was a span of 15 bases. This CDR3 is 12 amino acids long. Per the germline V gene, CDR1 is DFQATT and CDR2 is SNEGSKA (reference sequence). The source of this sequence is a male donor with ankylosing spondylitis. This sequence joins TRBV20-1 and TRBJ1-4; D may be TRBD1 (6 bases). Sequenced: synovial fluid, either unsorted or a sorted T cell fraction (not recorded which). This chain's CDR3 is CSARTGARGLFF. CDR3 DNA: TGCAGTGCTAGGACCGGGGCCAGGGGACTGTTTTTT.